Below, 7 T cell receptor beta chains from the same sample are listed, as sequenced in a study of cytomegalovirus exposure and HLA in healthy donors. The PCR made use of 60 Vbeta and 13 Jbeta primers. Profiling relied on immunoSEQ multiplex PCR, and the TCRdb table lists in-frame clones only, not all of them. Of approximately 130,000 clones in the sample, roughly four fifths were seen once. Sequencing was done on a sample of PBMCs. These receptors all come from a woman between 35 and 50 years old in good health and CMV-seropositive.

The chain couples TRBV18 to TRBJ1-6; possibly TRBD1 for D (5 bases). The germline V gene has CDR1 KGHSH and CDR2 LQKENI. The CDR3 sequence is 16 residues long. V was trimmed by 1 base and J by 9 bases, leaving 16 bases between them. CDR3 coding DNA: TGTGCCAGCTCACCACGGCAGGGTCTTGTAAGTTCACCCCTCCACTTT. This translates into CASSPRQGLVSSPLHF.

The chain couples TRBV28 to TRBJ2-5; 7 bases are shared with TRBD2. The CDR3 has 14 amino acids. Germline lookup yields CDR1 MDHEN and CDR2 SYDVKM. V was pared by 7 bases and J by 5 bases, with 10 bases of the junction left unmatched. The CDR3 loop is CASTTGGGRETQYF. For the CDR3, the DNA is TGTGCCAGCACAACGGGAGGAGGAAGGGAGACCCAGTACTTC.

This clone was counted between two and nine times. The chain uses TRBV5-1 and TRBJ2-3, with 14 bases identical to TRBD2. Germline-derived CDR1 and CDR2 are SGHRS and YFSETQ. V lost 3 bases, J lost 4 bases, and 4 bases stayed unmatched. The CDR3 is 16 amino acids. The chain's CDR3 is CASSSGLAGVADTQYF. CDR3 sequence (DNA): TGCGCCAGCAGCTCGGGACTAGCGGGAGTGGCAGATACGCAGTATTTT. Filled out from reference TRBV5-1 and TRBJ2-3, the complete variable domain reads KAGVTQTPRYLIKTRGQQVTLSCSPISGHRSVSWYQQTPGQGLQFLFEYFSETQRNKGNFPGRFSGRQFSNSRSEMNVSTLELGDSALYLCASSSGLAGVADTQYFGPGTRLTVL.

The CDR3 loop is CASRSAGGEETQYF. The CDR3 DNA reads as TGTGCCAGCAGATCAGCGGGAGGGGAAGAGACCCAGTACTTC. The rearrangement joins TRBV5-4 to TRBJ2-5; 10 nucleotides line up with TRBD2. Trimming cost V 5 bases and J 3 bases; bases outside gene matches: 4. The CDR3 runs 14 residues. Per the germline V gene, CDR1 is SGHNT and CDR2 is YYREEE (reference sequence).

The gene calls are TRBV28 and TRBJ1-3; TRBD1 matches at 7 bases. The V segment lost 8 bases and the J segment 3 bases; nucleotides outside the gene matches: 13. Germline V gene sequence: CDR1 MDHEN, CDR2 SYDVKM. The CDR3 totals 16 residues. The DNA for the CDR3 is TGTGCCAGCCACCCTGGAGGGGGCGGTTTTGGAAACACCATATATTTT. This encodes CASHPGGGGFGNTIYF.

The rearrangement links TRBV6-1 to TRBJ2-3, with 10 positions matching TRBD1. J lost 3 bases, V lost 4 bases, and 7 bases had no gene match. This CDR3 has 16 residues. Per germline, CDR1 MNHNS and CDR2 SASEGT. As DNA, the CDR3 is TGTGCCAGCAGTGCCGAGGGGACAGGGGATACAGATACGCAGTATTTT. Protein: CASSAEGTGDTDTQYF.

This CDR3 reads CSVRPPTPDTQYF. The CDR3 region has the DNA TGCAGCGTCAGGCCCCCGACCCCAGATACGCAGTATTTT. This rearrangement joins TRBV29-1 to TRBJ2-3; D unclear. The CDR3 loop spans 13 amino acids. CDR1 SQVTM and CDR2 ANQGSEA come from the germline V gene. V was trimmed by 6 bases and J by 4 bases, leaving 14 bases between them.